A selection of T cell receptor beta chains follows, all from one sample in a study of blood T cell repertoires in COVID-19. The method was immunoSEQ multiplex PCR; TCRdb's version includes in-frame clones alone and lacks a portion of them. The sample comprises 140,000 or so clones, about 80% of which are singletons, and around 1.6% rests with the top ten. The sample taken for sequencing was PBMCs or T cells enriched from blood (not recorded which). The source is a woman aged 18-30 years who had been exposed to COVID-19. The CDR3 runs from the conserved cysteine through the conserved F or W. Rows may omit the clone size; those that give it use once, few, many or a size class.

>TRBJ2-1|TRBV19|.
CASSIWPPRDSYNEQFF
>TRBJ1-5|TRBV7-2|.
CASSLGQGDQPQHF
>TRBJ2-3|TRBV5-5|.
CASSTGGTLRQNTQYF
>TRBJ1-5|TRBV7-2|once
CASSLDGYSNQPQHF
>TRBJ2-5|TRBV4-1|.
CASSQEGFFGDGTETNQETQYF
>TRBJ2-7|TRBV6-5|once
CASRQVYEQYF
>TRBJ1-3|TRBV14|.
CASSQDYFPSGNTIYF
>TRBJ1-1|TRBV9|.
CASSFQGNTEAFF
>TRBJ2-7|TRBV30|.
CAWSKSEAVYEQYF
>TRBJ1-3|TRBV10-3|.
CAISERGGGNTIYF
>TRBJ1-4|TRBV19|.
CASTSTGLKLFF
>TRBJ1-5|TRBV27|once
CASSLSGGRQPQHF